One and the same sample provided the 9 T cell receptor beta chains below, sequenced in a study of PD-L1 blockade in urothelial cancer. TCRdb's copy holds only in-frame clones and misses some; the assay was immunoSEQ multiplex PCR. The table lists some 120,000 clones, about 81% of them singletons. Time point: pretreatment peripheral blood. The sample was PBMCs, taken around atezolizumab (anti-PD-L1) treatment. These receptors came from a middle-aged man with urothelial cancer.

The chain links TRBV7-8 to TRBJ2-3, with 13 nucleotides matching TRBD2. V shed 8 bases and J 4 bases; nucleotides not matched to a gene: 6. The CDR3 length is 15 residues. Germline V CDR1 and CDR2: SGHVS, FQNEAQ. The CDR3 DNA sequence: TGTGCCAGCGCGGGACTAGCGGGGATAGCAGATACGCAGTATTTT. The encoded protein is CASAGLAGIADTQYF.

The chain employs TRBV7-2 and TRBJ2-1; D is perhaps TRBD1 (5 bases). Trimming took off 1 base at V and 4 bases at J, with 14 bases between the two ends. CDR1 is SGHTA and CDR2 is FQGNSA in the germline V gene. The CDR3 is 16 amino acids. The CDR3 loop is CASSLVPQGAYNEQFF. The CDR3 coding sequence is TGTGCCAGCAGCTTAGTTCCCCAGGGTGCGTACAATGAGCAGTTCTTC.

The rearrangement uses TRBV9 and TRBJ1-5; D gene ambiguous. Trimming cost V 0 bases and J 0 bases, with 7 bases left between them. In germline, CDR1 is SGDLS, CDR2 YYNGEE. The CDR3 extends over 15 amino acids. The CDR3, as DNA: TGTGCCAGCAGCGTAGATGAGGGTAGCAATCAGCCCCAGCATTTT. This encodes CASSVDEGSNQPQHF.

V is TRBV9 and J is TRBJ2-1, with 16 bases that match TRBD2. J gave up 9 bases and V 4 bases, and 10 bases lay outside the gene matches. The CDR3 loop spans 17 amino acids. Germline assignment: CDR1 SGDLS and CDR2 YYNGEE. CDR3: CASSPTGTSGRVGEQFF. CDR3 coding DNA: TGTGCCAGCAGCCCAACCGGGACTAGCGGGAGGGTGGGTGAGCAGTTCTTC. The whole variable domain, remainder taken from reference TRBV9 and TRBJ2-1, is DSGVTQTPKHLITATGQRVTLRCSPRSGDLSVYWYQQSLDQGLQFLIQYYNGEERAKGNILERFSAQQFPDLHSELNLSSLELGDSALYFCASSPTGTSGRVGEQFFGPGTRLTVL.

This clone was seen once. The V gene is TRBV7-2, the J gene TRBJ2-5; 11 bases line up with TRBD2. The V segment lost 1 base and the J segment 5 bases; nucleotides outside the gene matches: 3. The CDR3 is 15 amino acids. Germline V gives CDR1 SGHTA, CDR2 FQGNSA. The CDR3 sequence: CASSLGTSGFETQYF. CDR3 nucleotides: TGTGCCAGCAGCTTAGGGACTAGCGGGTTTGAGACCCAGTACTTC.

The V gene is TRBV15, the J gene TRBJ1-1; 7 bases match TRBD1. Germline V lookup: CDR1 LNHNV, CDR2 YYDKDF (reference sequence). V dropped 5 bases and J dropped 5; count of bases not matched to a gene: 5. This CDR3 spans 13 amino acids. CDR3 nucleotide sequence: TGTGCCACCAGCTCAACGACAGGGACTGAAGCTTTCTTT. This gives the protein CATSSTTGTEAFF.

The CDR3 bases are TGTGCCAGCAGCTTGGGGGACAGGGGGATAAAGACCCAGTACTTC. It translates to CASSLGDRGIKTQYF. The gene calls are TRBV5-6 and TRBJ2-5; TRBD1 aligns across 11 bases. This CDR3 comprises 15 residues. V shed 0 bases and J 6 bases; nucleotides not matched to a gene: 4. Per germline, CDR1 SGHDT and CDR2 YYEEEE.

This sequence joins TRBV28 and TRBJ1-5; D ambiguous. The V and J ends lost 6 bases and 3 bases respectively, with 12 bases between them. The germline V gene encodes CDR1 MDHEN and CDR2 SYDVKM. The CDR3 loop spans 14 amino acids. The CDR3 region has the DNA TGTGCCAGCAGACCAACAGAGTTCAATCAGCCCCAGCATTTT. It encodes CASRPTEFNQPQHF.

The chain links TRBV19 to TRBJ1-5; D not certain. V dropped 5 bases and J dropped 3 bases, with 8 bases sitting between them. This CDR3 contains 13 residues. The germline CDR1 and CDR2 sequences are LNHDA and SQIVND (reference sequence). CDR3 nucleotides: TGTGCCAGTAGTCGGCAGGTCAATCAGCCCCAGCATTTT. It encodes CASSRQVNQPQHF.